Listed below are T cell receptor beta chains from one sample, sequenced in a study of long-term antiretroviral therapy in people with HIV. Profiled with immunoSEQ multiplex PCR; TCRdb holds only in-frame clones, not every one. The sample includes about 22,000 clones, roughly 86% of them seen just once. Material: unsorted PBMCs, obtained 1.3 years after starting antiretroviral therapy. The receptors originated from a man aged 55 to 69 with HIV. CDR3s include the opening cysteine and the closing phenylalanine or tryptophan. The D gene is left open where the match is weak. Only part of the rows carry a size: once, few, many, or a class if the clone is expanded.

j_gene	d_gene	v_gene	abundance	CDR3nt	CDR3aa
TRBJ2-7	.	TRBV6-5	.	TGTGCCAGCAGCCCGGTGAGGAACTACGAGCAGTACTTC	CASSPVRNYEQYF
TRBJ1-4	.	TRBV11-2	.	TGTGCCAGCAGCTTAATCGCTAATGAAAAACTGTTTTTT	CASSLIANEKLFF
TRBJ2-7	.	TRBV5-4	.	TGTGCCAGCAGCTTGGCCGGGGCTCAGGGTATCGGCGAGCAGTACTTC	CASSLAGAQGIGEQYF
TRBJ1-6	.	TRBV21-1	.	TGTGCCAGCAGCAACCCTTATACGGGGCGGAATTCACCCCTCCACTTT	CASSNPYTGRNSPLHF
TRBJ2-5	TRBD2	TRBV2	.	TGTGCCAGCAGGCTCCCGACTAGCGTAGAGACCCAGTACTTC	CASRLPTSVETQYF
TRBJ2-7	.	TRBV2	few	TGTGCCAGCAGCAGGAGGGGACAGTCTTCCTACGAGCAGTACTTC	CASSRRGQSSYEQYF
TRBJ1-2	.	TRBV18	.	TGTGCCAGCTCACCACCAGGGAGCTATGGCTACACCTTC	CASSPPGSYGYTF
TRBJ2-6	TRBD1	TRBV10-3	.	TGTGCCATCGCGGCGGACAGGGGGCTACCTGGGGCCAACGTCCTGACTTTC	CAIAADRGLPGANVLTF
TRBJ2-1	TRBD2	TRBV10-1	.	TGCGCCAGCAGTGTAACCGGGACTAGCTCCTACAATGAGCAGTTCTTC	CASSVTGTSSYNEQFF
TRBJ2-3	TRBD1	TRBV19	.	TGTGCCAGTAGTGACAGGGGTTCTAGCACAGATACGCAGTATTTT	CASSDRGSSTDTQYF
TRBJ2-7	.	TRBV18	.	TGTGCCAGTAACCACGGGCGGGCAGGGCTGACCTACGAGCAGTACTTC	CASNHGRAGLTYEQYF
TRBJ2-7	.	TRBV4-1	.	TGCGCCAGCAGCCAGGTACAGGCTTACGAGCAGTACTTC	CASSQVQAYEQYF
TRBJ1-1	.	TRBV10-1	.	TGCGCCAGCAGCAACGGCCCGAACACTGAAGCTTTCTTT	CASSNGPNTEAFF
TRBJ1-1	TRBD1	TRBV5-6	.	TGTGCCAGCAGTCCGCTGGACAGGGAAAACACTGAAGCTTTCTTT	CASSPLDRENTEAFF
TRBJ1-3	.	TRBV18	.	TGTGCCAGCTCACCCTTCGACTTCGCGACCTCTGGAAACACCATATATTTT	CASSPFDFATSGNTIYF
TRBJ1-1	.	TRBV7-6	.	TGTGCCAGCAGCTTAGCCCGAAACACTGAAGCTTTCTTT	CASSLARNTEAFF